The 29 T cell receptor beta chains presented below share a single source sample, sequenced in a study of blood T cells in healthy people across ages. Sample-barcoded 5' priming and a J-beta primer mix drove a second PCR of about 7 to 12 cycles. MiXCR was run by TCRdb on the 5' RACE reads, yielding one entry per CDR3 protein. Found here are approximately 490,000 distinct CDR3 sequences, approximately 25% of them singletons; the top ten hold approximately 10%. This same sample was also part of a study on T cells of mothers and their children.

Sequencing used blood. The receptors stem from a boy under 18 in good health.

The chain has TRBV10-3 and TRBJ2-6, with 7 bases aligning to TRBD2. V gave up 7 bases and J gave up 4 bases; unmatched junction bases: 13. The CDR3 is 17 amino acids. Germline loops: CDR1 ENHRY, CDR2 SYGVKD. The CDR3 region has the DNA TGTGCCATCAAAACGGGAGGCTCCCTGGGAGGGGCCAACGTCCTGACTTTC. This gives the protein CAIKTGGSLGGANVLTF.

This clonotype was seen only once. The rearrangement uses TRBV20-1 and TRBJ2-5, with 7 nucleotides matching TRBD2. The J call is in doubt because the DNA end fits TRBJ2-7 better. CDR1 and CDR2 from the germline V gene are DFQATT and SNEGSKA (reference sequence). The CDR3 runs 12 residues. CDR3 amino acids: CSAGGTDYEQYF. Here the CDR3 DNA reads TGCAGTGCGGGGGGGACTGACTACGAGCAGTACTTC.

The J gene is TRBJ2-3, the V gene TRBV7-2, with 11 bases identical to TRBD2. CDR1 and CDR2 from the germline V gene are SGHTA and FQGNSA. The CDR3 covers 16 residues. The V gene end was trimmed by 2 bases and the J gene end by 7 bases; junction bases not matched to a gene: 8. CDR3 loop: CASSLHLAGGSNTQYF. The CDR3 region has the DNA TGTGCCAGCAGCTTACACCTAGCGGGGGGCTCAAATACGCAGTATTTT. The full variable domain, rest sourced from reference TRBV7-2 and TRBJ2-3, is GAGVSQSPSNKVTEKGKDVELRCDPISGHTALYWYRQSLGQGLEFLIYFQGNSAPDKSGLPSDRFSAERTGGSVSTLTIQRTQQEDSAVYLCASSLHLAGGSNTQYFGPGTRLTVL.

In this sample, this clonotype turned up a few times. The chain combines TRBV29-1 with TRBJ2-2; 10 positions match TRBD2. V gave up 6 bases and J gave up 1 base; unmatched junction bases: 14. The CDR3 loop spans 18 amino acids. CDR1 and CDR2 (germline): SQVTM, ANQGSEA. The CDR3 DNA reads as TGCAGCGTCCCCAGTGGCCCCTCTAGCGGGGGGAACACCGGGGAGCTGTTTTTT. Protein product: CSVPSGPSSGGNTGELFF.

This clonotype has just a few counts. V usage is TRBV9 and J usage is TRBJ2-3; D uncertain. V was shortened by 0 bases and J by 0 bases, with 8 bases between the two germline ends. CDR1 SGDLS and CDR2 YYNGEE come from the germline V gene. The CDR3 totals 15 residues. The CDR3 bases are TGTGCCAGCAGCGTAGGAATAATTAGCACAGATACGCAGTATTTT. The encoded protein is CASSVGIISTDTQYF.

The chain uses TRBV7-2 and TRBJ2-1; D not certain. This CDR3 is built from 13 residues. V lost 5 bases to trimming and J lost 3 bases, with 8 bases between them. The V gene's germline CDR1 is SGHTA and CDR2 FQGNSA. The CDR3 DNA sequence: TGTGCCAGCAGCGCTCCGCTCTACAATGAGCAGTTCTTC. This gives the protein CASSAPLYNEQFF.

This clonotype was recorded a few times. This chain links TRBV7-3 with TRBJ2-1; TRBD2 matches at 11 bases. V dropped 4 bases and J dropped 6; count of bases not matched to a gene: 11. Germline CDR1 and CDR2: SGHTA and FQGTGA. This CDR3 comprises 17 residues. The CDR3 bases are TGTGCCAGCAGCTCTCGGACTAGCGGGTACCAGCCCAATGAGCAGTTCTTC. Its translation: CASSSRTSGYQPNEQFF.

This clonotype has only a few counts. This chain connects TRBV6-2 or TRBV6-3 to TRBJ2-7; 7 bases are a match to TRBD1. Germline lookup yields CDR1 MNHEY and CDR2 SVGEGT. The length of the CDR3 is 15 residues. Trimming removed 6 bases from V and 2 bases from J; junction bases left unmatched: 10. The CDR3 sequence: CASSPARGRPYEQYF. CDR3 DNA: TGTGCCAGCAGCCCCGCGAGGGGGCGACCCTACGAGCAGTACTTC.

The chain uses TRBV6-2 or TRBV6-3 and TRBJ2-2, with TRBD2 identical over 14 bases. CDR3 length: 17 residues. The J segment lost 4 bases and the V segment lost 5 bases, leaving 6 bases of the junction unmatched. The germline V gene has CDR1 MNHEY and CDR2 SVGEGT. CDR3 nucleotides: TGTGCCAGCAGTCCCGGGACTAGCGGGAGTCCCACCGGGGAGCTGTTTTTT. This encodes CASSPGTSGSPTGELFF.

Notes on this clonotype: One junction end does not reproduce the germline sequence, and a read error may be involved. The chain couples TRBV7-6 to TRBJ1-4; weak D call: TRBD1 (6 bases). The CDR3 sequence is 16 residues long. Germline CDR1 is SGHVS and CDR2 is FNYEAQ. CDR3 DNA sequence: TGTGCCAGCAGGTTAGGTAGCGTGGACAGTAATGAAAAACTGTTTTTT. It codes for CASRLGSVDSNEKLFF.

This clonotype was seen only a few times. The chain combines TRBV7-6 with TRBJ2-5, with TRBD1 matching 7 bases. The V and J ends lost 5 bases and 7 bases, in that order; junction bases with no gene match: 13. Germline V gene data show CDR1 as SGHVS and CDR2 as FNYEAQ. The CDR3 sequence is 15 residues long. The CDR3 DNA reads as TGTGCCAGCAGCCAATTGACAGGGAACGTCGGGACCCAGTACTTC. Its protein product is CASSQLTGNVGTQYF.

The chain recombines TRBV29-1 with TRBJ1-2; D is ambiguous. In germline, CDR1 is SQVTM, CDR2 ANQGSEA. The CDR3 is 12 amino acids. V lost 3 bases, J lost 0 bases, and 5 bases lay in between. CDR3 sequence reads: CSVETPNYGYTF. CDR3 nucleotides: TGCAGCGTTGAGACTCCTAACTATGGCTACACCTTC.

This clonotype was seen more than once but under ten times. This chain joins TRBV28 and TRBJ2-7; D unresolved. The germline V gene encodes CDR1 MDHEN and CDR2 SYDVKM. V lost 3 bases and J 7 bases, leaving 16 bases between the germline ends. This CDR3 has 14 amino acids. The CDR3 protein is CASSFPAGSQEQYF. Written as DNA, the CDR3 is TGTGCCAGCAGTTTCCCGGCAGGATCTCAAGAGCAGTACTTC. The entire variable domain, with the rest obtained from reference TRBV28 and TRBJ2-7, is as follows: DVKVTQSSRYLVKRTGEKVFLECVQDMDHENMFWYRQDPGLGLRLIYFSYDVKMKEKGDIPEGYSVSREKKERFSLILESASTNQTSMYLCASSFPAGSQEQYFGPGTRLTVT.

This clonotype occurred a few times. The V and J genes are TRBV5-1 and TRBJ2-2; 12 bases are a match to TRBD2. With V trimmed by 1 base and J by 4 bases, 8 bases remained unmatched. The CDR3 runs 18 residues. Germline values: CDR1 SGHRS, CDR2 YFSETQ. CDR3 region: CASSLRPTSGGFTGELFF. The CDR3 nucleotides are TGCGCCAGCAGCTTGCGACCCACTAGCGGGGGGTTCACCGGGGAGCTGTTTTTT. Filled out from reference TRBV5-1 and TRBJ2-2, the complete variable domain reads KAGVTQTPRYLIKTRGQQVTLSCSPISGHRSVSWYQQTPGQGLQFLFEYFSETQRNKGNFPGRFSGRQFSNSRSEMNVSTLELGDSALYLCASSLRPTSGGFTGELFFGEGSRLTVL.

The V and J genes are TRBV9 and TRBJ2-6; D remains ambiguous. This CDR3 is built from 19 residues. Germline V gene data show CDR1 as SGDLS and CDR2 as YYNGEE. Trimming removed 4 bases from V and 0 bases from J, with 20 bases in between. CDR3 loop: CASSPVSFLTLSGANVLTF. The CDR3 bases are TGTGCCAGCAGCCCAGTCTCTTTTTTGACACTCTCTGGGGCCAACGTCCTGACTTTC.

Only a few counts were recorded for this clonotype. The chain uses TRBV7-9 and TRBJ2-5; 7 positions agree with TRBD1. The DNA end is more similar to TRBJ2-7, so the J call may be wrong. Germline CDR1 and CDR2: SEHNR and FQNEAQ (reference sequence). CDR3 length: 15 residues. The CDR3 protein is CASSPEPGQTYEQYF. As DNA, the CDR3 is TGTGCCAGCAGCCCAGAGCCGGGACAGACCTACGAGCAGTACTTC.

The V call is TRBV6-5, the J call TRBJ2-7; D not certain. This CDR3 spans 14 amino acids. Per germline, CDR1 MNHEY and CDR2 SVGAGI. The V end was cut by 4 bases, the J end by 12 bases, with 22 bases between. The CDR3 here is CASSSGQHQARMYF. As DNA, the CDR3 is TGTGCCAGCAGTTCGGGTCAGCACCAAGCGCGCATGTACTTC.

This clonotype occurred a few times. CDR3 nucleotide sequence: TGCGCCAGCAGCCCCGGGGGACAGACAGATACGCAGTATTTT. It encodes CASSPGGQTDTQYF. The chain carries TRBV4-3 and TRBJ2-3, with D possibly matching TRBD1 (7 bases). The CDR3 spans 14 residues. V gave up 4 bases and J gave up 3 bases, with 11 bases separating them. Germline V CDR1 and CDR2: LGHNA, YSLEER.

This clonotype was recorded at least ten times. This CDR3 is CSVEGRDQETQYF. CDR3 in DNA: TGCAGCGTTGAGGGTAGGGATCAAGAGACCCAGTACTTC. This sequence joins TRBV29-1 and TRBJ2-5; unclear D gene. V was trimmed by 3 bases and J by 2 bases, leaving 10 bases between them. The CDR3 consists of 13 residues. Germline lookup yields CDR1 SQVTM and CDR2 ANQGSEA.

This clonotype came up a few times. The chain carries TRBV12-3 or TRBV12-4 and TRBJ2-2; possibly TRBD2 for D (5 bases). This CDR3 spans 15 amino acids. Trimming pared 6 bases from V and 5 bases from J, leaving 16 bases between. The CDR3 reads CASSHGRGGTGELFF. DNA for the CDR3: TGTGCCAGCAGCCACGGTCGGGGTGGTACCGGGGAGCTGTTTTTT.

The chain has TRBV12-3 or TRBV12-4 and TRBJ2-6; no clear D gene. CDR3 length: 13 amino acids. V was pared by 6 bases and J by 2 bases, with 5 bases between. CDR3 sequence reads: CASRQTGANVLTF. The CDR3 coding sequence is TGTGCCAGCAGACAGACTGGGGCCAACGTCCTGACTTTC.

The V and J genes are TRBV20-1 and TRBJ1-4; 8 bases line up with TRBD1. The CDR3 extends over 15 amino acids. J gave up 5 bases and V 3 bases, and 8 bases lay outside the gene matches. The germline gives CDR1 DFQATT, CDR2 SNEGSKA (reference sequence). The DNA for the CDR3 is TGCAGTGCTAGCAAATCCGGGACAGGCAATGAAAAACTGTTTTTT. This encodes CSASKSGTGNEKLFF.

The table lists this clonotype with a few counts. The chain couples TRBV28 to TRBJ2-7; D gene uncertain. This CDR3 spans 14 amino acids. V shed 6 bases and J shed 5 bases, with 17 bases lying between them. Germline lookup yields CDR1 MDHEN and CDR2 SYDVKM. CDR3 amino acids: CASSLTLKGDEQYF. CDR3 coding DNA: TGTGCCAGCAGCCTAACATTGAAGGGTGACGAGCAGTACTTC.

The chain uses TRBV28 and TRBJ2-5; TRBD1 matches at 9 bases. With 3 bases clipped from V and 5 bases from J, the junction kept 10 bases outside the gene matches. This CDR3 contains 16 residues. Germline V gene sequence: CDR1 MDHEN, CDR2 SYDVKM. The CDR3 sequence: CASSLGPGQGQETQYF. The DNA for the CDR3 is TGTGCCAGCAGTTTGGGGCCTGGACAGGGGCAGGAGACCCAGTACTTC.

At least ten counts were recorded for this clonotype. CDR3 residues: CASSQAGQGASGANVLTF. The CDR3 DNA reads as TGCGCCAGCAGCCAAGCGGGACAGGGTGCTTCTGGGGCCAACGTCCTGACTTTC. The rearrangement uses TRBV4-3 and TRBJ2-6; TRBD1 matches at 9 bases. The CDR3 is made up of 18 amino acids. V lost 1 base, J lost 1 base, and 5 bases stayed unmatched. Germline CDR1 and CDR2: LGHNA and YSLEER.

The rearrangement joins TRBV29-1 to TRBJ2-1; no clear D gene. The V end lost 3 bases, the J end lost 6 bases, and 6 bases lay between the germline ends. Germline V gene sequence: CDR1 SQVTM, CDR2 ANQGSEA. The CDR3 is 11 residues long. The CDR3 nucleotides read TGCAGCGTTGAGATGTTCAATGAGCAGTTCTTC. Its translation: CSVEMFNEQFF.

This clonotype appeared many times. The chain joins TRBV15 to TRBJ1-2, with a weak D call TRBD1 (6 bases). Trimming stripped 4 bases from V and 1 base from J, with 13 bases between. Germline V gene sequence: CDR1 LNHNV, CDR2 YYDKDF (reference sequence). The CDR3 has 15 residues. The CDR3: CATSMVGGLNYGYTF. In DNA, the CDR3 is TGTGCCACCAGCATGGTAGGGGGGCTTAACTATGGCTACACCTTC.

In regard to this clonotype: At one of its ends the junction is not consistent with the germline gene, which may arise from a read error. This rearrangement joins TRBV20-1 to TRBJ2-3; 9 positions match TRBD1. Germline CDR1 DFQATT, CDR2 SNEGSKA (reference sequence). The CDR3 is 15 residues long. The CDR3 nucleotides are TGCAGTGCTAGATGGGACAGGGATGGAGCAGATACGCGGTATTTT. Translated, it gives CSARWDRDGADTRYF.

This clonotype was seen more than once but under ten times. Here the CDR3 reads CASSSDSRPAQYF. CDR3 in DNA: TGTGCCAGCAGCTCCGACAGCCGCCCCGCCCAGTACTTC. The chain is built from TRBV3-1 and TRBJ2-5; possible D gene TRBD1, 5 bases. The V gene lost 5 bases and the J gene lost 9 bases, with 16 bases spanning the gap. Germline CDR1 LGHDT, CDR2 YNNKEL (reference sequence). This CDR3 has 13 amino acids.